This T cell receptor (beta chain) derives from a study of shared clonotypes between healthy human individuals. Overall study context: Three CD4 naive, three CD4 memory, two CD8 naive and one CD8 memory plate were used per donor.

Naive CD4+ cells were CD45RA-selected; the remaining cells were memory. The CDR3 is 12 amino acids. Trimming left V 6 bases short and J 5 bases short, with 9 bases between. In germline, CDR1 is SNHLY, CDR2 FYNNEI. Several immunoSEQ plates received, in even portions, the genomic DNA of each subset. Produced via immunoSEQ multiplex PCR; TCRdb's table is partial and in-frame only. The data contain millions of clones, approximately 94% of them singletons. This TCR was sampled from a man aged 18 to 29 in good health. The V and J genes are TRBV2 and TRBJ2-3, with unresolved D. Sequenced material: naive CD4+ T cells sorted from blood. Documented subset: CD45RA+ positively selected. This CDR3 reads CASRRNKDTQYF. The CDR3 nucleotides are TGTGCCAGCAGGCGGAATAAAGATACGCAGTATTTT.